This T cell receptor beta chain was sequenced in a study of blood T cell repertoires in COVID-19. Categorization into cohorts depended on clinical history that participants reported. In the authors' workflow: Amplification of reference gene primers provided the estimated nucleated cell counts. Sequencing was performed with immunoSEQ multiplex PCR; in TCRdb, only in-frame clones are kept and a portion is missing. Clone size and V and J calls were adopted from that table, with D and trimming inferred from the DNA. The data hold about 350,000 clones, with roughly 90% observed a single time. Trimming cost V 4 bases and J 5 bases; bases outside gene matches: 3. CDR1 and CDR2 from the germline V gene are MNHNY and SVGAGI (reference sequence). The CDR3 has 13 residues.

Sequencing was performed on PBMCs or T cells enriched from blood (not recorded which). The chain employs TRBV6-6 and TRBJ1-1; 8 bases map to TRBD1. The receptor comes from a woman in her 30s who had recovered from COVID-19. CDR3 bases: TGTGCCAGCAGTTGGACAGGGAGGACTGAAGCTTTCTTT. Translated: CASSWTGRTEAFF.